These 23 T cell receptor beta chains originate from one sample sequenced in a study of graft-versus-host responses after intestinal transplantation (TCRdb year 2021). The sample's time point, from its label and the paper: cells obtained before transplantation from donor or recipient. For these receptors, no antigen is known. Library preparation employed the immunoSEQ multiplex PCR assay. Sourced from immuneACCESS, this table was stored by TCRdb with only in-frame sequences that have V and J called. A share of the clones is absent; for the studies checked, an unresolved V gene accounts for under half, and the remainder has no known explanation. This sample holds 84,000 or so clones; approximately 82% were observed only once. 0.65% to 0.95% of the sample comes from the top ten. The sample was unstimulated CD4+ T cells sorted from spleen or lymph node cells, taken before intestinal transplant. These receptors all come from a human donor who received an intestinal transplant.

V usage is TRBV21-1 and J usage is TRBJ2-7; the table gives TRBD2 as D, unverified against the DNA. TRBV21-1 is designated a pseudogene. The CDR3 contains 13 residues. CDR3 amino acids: CASRFGGSYEQYF. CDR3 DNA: TGTGCCAGCAGATTCGGCGGCTCCTACGAGCAGTACTTC.

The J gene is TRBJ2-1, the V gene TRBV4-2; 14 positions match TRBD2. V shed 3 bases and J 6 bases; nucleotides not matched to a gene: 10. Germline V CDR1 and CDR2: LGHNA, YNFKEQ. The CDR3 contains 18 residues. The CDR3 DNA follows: TGTGCCAGCAGCCACCCACCGGGACTAGCGGGAGAAAGCAATGAGCAGTTCTTC. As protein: CASSHPPGLAGESNEQFF.

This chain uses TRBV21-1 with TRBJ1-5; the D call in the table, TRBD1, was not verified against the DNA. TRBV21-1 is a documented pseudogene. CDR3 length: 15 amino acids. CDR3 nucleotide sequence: TGTGCCAGCACCTCCTACAGGTATAGCAATCAGCCCCAGCATTTT. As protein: CASTSYRYSNQPQHF.

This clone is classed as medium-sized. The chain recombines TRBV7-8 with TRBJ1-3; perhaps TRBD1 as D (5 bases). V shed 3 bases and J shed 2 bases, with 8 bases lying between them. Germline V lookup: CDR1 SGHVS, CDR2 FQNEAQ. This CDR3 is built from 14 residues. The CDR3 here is CASSLQGTGNTIYF. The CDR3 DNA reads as TGTGCCAGCAGCTTGCAGGGAACTGGAAACACCATATATTTT.

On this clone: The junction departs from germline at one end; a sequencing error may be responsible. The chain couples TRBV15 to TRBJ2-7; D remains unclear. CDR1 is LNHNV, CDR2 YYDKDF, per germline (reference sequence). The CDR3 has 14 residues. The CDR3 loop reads CATSRDLSSYEQYF. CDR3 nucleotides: TGTGCCACCAGCCGAGACTTGAGCTCCTACGAGCAGTACTTC.

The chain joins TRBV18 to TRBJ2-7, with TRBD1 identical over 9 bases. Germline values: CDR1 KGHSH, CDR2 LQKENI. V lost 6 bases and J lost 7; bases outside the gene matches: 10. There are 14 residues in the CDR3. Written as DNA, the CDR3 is TGTGCCAGCTCGCTTACAGGGGGCTTGGGAGAGCAGTACTTC. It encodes CASSLTGGLGEQYF.

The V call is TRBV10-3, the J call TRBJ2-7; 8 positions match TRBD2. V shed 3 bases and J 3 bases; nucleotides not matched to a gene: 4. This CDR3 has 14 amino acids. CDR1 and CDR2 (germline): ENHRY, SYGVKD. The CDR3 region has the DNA TGTGCCATCAGTGACAGCGGGAGCGACTACGAGCAGTACTTC. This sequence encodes CAISDSGSDYEQYF.

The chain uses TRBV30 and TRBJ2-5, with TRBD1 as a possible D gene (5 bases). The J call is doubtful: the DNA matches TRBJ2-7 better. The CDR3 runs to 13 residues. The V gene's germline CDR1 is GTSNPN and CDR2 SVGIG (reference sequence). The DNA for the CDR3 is TGTGCCTGGAGACCTGGCAGGGTCTACGAGCAGTACTTC. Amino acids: CAWRPGRVYEQYF.

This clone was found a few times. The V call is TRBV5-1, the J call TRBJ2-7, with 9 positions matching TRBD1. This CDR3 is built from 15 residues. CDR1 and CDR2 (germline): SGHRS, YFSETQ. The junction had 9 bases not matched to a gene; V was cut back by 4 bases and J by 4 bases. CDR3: CASSIAPGQGYEQYF. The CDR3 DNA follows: TGCGCCAGCAGCATTGCGCCGGGACAGGGATACGAGCAGTACTTC.

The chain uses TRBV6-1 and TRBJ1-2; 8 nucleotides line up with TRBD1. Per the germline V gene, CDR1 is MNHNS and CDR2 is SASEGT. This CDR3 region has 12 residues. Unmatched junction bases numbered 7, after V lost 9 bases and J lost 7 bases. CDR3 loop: CASRQGISGYTF. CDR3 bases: TGTGCCAGTAGACAGGGGATTAGTGGCTACACCTTC.

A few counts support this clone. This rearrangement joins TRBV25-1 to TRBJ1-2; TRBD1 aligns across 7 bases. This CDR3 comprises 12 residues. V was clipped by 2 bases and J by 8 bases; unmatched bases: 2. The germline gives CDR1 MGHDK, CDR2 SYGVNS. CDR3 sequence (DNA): TGTGCCAGCAGTGAAGAAGGGGGCGGCTACACCTTC. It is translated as CASSEEGGGYTF.

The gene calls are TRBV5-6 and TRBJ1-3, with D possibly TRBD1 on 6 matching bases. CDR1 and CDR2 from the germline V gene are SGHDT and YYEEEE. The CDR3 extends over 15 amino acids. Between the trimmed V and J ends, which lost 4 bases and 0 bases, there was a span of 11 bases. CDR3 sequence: CASSGTDSSGNTIYF. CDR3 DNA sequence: TGTGCCAGCAGCGGAACGGACAGCTCTGGAAACACCATATATTTT.

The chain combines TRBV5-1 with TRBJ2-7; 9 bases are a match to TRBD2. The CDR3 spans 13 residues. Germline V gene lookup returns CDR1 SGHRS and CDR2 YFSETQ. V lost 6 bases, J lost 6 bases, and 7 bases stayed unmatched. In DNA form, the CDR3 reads TGCGCCAGCATGTTTAGCGGGGGAGGCGAGCAGTACTTC. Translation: CASMFSGGGEQYF.

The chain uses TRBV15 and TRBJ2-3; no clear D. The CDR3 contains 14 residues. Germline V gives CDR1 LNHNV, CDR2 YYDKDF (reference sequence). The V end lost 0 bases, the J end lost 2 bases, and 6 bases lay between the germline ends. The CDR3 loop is CATSRDPITDTQYF. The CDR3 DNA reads TGTGCCACCAGCAGAGATCCTATCACAGATACGCAGTATTTT.

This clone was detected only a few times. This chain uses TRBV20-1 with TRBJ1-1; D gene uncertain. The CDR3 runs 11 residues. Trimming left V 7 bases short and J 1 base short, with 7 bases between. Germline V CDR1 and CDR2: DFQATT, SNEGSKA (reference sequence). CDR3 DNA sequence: TGCAGTGGCAGTCCGAACACTGAAGCTTTCTTT. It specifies CSGSPNTEAFF.

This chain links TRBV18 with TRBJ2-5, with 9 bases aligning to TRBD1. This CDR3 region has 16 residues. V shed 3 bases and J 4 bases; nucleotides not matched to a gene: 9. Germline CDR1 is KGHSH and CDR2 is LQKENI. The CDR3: CASSPRDRERGETQYF. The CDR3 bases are TGTGCCAGCTCACCCAGGGACAGGGAAAGAGGAGAGACCCAGTACTTC.

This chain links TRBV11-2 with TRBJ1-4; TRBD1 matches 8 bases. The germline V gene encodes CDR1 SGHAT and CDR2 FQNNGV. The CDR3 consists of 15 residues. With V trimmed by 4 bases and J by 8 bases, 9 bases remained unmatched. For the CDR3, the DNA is TGTGCCAGCAGCTCGCACAGGGGGGGCCGAGAAAAACTGTTTTTT. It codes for CASSSHRGGREKLFF.

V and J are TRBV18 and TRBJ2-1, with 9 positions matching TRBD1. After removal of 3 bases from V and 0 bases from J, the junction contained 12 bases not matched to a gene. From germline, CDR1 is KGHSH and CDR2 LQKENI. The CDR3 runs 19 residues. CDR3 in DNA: TGTGCCAGCTCACCCCGGGACAGGGCATGGGGGTACTCCTACAATGAGCAGTTCTTC. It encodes CASSPRDRAWGYSYNEQFF. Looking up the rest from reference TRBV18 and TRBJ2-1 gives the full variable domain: NAGVMQNPRHLVRRRGQEARLRCSPMKGHSHVYWYRQLPEEGLKFMVYLQKENIIDESGMPKERFSAEFPKEGPSILRIQQVVRGDSAAYFCASSPRDRAWGYSYNEQFFGPGTRLTVL.

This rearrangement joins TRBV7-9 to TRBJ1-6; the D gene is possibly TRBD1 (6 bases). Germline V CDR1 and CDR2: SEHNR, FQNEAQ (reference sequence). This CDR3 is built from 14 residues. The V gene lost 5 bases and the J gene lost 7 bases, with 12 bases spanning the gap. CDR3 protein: CASSLLGGNSPLHF. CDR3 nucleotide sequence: TGTGCCAGCAGCCTCCTTGGGGGCAATTCACCCCTCCACTTT.

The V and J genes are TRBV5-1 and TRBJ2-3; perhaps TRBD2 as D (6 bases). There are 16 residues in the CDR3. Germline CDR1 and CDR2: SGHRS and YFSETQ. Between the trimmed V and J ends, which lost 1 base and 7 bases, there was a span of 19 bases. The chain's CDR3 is CASSLPGAGRRNTQYF. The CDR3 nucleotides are TGCGCCAGCAGCTTGCCTGGGGCGGGACGCCGAAATACGCAGTATTTT.

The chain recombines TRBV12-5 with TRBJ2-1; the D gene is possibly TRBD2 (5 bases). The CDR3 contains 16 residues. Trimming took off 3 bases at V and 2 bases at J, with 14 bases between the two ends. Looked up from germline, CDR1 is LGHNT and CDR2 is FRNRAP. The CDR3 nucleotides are TGTGCTAGTGGTTTCTCACTAGGCGTCGCCTACAATGAGCAGTTCTTC. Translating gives CASGFSLGVAYNEQFF.

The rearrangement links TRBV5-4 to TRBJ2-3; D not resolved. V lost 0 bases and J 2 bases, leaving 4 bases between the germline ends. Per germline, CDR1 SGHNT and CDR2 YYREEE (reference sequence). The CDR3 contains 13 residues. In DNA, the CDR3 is TGTGCCAGCAGCTTGGGCTACACAGATACGCAGTATTTT. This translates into CASSLGYTDTQYF.

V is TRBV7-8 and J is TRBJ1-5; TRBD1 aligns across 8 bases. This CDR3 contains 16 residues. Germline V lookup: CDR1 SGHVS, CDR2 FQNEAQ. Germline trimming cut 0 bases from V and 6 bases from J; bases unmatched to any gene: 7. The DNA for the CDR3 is TGTGCCAGCAGCTTAGCGTCAGGGGGCGGGGGTCAGCCCCAGCATTTT. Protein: CASSLASGGGGQPQHF.